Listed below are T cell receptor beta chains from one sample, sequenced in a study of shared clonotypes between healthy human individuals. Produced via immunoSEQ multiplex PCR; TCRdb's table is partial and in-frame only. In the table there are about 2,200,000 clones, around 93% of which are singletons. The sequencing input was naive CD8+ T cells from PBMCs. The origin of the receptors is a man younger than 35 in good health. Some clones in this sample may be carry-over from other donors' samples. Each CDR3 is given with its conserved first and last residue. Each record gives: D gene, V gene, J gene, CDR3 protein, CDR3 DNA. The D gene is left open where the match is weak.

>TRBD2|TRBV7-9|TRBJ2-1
CASSSRLAGGEQFF
TGTGCCAGCAGCTCGAGACTAGCGGGCGGGGAGCAGTTCTTC
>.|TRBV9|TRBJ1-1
CASSGGRRTEAFF
TGTGCCAGCAGCGGAGGGAGGCGCACTGAAGCTTTCTTT
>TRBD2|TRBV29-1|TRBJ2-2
CSVEVSAGGRAFGELFF
TGCAGCGTTGAAGTTTCAGCGGGAGGGCGCGCGTTCGGGGAGCTGTTTTTT
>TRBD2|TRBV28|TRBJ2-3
CASSGTSGTTGDTQYF
TGTGCCAGCAGCGGGACTAGCGGGACTACCGGAGATACGCAGTATTTT
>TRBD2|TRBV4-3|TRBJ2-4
CASSQGVAGGLTNIQYF
TGCGCCAGCAGCCAAGGAGTGGCGGGAGGGCTGACAAACATTCAGTACTTC
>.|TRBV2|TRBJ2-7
CASQKGDRLFDEQYF
TGTGCCAGCCAAAAGGGAGACCGGCTTTTCGACGAGCAGTACTTC
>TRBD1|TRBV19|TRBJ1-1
CASSPRDRGINTEAFF
TGTGCCAGTAGTCCCCGGGACAGGGGGATTAACACTGAAGCTTTCTTT
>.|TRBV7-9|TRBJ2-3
CASSWGARVTDTQYF
TGTGCCAGCAGCTGGGGTGCTAGGGTGACAGATACGCAGTATTTT
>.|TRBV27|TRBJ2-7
CASSPFGGSAFYEQYF
TGTGCCAGCAGTCCTTTCGGCGGGTCAGCGTTTTACGAGCAGTACTTC
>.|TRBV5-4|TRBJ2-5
CASSLALSGIRETQYF
TGTGCCAGCAGCTTGGCTCTTTCGGGGATACGGGAGACCCAGTACTTC
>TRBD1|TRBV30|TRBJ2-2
CAWRTVWGTGNTGELFF
TGTGCCTGGAGAACAGTTTGGGGGACAGGAAACACCGGGGAGCTGTTTTTT
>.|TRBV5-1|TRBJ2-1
CASSPTNGGWGRHEQFF
TGCGCCAGCAGCCCAACCAATGGAGGGTGGGGGAGACATGAGCAGTTCTTC
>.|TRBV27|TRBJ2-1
CASIPVKGLSYNEQFF
TGTGCCAGCATACCAGTTAAGGGCCTCTCCTACAATGAGCAGTTCTTC
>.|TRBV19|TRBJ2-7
CASRETFGMGTYEQYF
TGTGCCTCCCGTGAAACGTTCGGGATGGGGACCTACGAGCAGTACTTC
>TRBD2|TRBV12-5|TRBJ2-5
CASGPTSEDETQYF
TGTGCTAGTGGTCCTACTAGCGAGGACGAGACCCAGTACTTC
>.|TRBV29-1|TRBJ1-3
CSASLWRVDSGNTIYF
TGCAGCGCTTCACTCTGGAGGGTAGACTCTGGAAACACCATATATTTT
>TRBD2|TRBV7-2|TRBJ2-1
CASSLLAGAANEQFF
TGTGCCAGCAGCCTATTAGCGGGAGCGGCGAATGAGCAGTTCTTC